This TCR beta chain appears in the sequencing data of a study of blood T cells in healthy people across ages. Germline CDR1 and CDR2: SGHAT and FQNNGV. The CDR3 extends over 13 amino acids. Deletions cut 5 bases from V and 9 bases from J, with 11 bases between. General study results and limits: Diversity was higher, and naive CD4+ cells more numerous, in long-lived donors than in aged donors.

Primed by a sample-barcoded 5' primer and a J-beta primer mix, a second PCR proceeded for 7 to 11 cycles. MiXCR, run by TCRdb on the 5' RACE reads, gives a single entry per CDR3 protein. The data show approximately 810,000 distinct CDR3 sequences, 29% seen once. The study drew donors from healthy Caucasian individuals in Russia aged roughly 6 to 95. With regard to this clonotype: Its target is not known.

The source of this sequence is an elderly woman in good health. This chain joins TRBV11-2 and TRBJ1-6; D unclear. Sequenced material: blood. The CDR3 DNA reads as TGTGCCAGCAGCCCGTCCCTGGGTTCACCCCTCCACTTT. Protein sequence: CASSPSLGSPLHF.